This TCR beta chain emerged from a study of T cell responses to AZD1222 COVID-19 vaccine. This table comes from immunoSEQ multiplex PCR, and its TCRdb copy is limited to in-frame clones, with some not included. This table has fewer than 130,000 clones, just under 95% appearing once. This clone occurred once. What it binds is unknown. Study results and caveats: Baseline testing showed seropositivity in only a handful of AZD1222 recipients.

The TCR originated in an adult in good health. The input for sequencing was peripheral blood, taken on day 0 of AZD1222 vaccination.

CDR3 bases: TGTGCCAGCAGTGCTCTGTATCAGCCCCAGCATTTT. Amino acids: CASSALYQPQHF. The J gene is TRBJ1-5, the V gene TRBV28; D not certain. Germline V lookup: CDR1 MDHEN, CDR2 SYDVKM. The CDR3 loop spans 12 amino acids. The V end was cut by 5 bases, the J end by 5 bases, with 7 bases between.